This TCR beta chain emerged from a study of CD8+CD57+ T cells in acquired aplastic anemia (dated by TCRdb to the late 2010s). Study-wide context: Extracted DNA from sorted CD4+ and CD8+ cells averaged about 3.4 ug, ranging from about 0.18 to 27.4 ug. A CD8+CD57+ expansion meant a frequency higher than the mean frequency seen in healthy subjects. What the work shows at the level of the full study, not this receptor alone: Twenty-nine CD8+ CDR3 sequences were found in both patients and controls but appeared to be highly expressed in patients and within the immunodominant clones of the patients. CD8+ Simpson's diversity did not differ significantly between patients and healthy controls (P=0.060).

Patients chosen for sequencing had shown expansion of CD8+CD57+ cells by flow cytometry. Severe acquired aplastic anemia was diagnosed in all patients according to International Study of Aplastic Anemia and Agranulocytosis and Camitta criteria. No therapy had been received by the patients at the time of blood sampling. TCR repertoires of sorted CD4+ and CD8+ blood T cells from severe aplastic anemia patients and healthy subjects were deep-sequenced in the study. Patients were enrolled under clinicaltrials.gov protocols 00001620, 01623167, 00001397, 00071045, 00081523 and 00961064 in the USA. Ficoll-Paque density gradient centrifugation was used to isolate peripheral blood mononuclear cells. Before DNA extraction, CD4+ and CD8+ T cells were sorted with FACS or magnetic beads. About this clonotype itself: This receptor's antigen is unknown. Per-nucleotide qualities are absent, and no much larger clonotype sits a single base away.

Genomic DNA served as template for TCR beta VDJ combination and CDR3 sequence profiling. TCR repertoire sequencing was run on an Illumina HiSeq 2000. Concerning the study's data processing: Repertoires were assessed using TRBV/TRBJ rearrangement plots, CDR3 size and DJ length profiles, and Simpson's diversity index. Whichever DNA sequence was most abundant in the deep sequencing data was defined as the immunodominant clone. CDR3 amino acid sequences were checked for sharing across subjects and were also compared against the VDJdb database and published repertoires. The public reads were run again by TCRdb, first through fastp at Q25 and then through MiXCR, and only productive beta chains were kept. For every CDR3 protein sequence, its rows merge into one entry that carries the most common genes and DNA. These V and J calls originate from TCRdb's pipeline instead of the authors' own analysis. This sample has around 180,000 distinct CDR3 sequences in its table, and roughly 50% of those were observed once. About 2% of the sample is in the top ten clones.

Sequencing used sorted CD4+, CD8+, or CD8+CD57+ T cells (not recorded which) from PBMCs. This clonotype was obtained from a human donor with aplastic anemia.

The DNA is TGTGCCAGCAACACCATCCCCCGAGGGGGGGGCCCAGATACGCAGTATTTT. Translation gives CASNTIPRGGGPDTQYF. The rearranged chain carries TRBV2 and TRBJ2-3; TRBD2 is perhaps the D gene, given 7 matching bases. The trim is 7 bases for V and 4 bases for J, with a gap of 24 bases between the germline ends. CDR1 and CDR2 (SNHLY, FYNNEI) derive from the germline V gene. The CDR3 spans 17 residues, from the cysteine through the phenylalanine. The retained sequence is limited to the CDR3, 51 bases, with the frame set at the first base.